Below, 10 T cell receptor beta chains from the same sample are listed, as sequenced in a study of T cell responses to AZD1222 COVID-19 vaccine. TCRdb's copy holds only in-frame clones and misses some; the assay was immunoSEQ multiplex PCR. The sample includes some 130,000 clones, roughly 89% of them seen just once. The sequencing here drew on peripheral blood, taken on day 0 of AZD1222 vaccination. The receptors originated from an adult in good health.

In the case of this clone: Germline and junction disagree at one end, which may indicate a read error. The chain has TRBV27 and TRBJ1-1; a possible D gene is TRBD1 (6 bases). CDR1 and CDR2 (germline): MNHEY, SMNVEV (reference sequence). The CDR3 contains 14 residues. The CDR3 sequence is CASGLGGGGTEAFF. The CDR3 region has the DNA TGTGCCAGCGGTTTGGGGGGCGGCGGCACTGAAGCTTTCTTT.

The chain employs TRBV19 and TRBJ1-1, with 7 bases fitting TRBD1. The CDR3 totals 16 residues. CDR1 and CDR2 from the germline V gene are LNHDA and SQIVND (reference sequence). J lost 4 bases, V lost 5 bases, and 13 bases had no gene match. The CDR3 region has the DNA TGTGCCAGTAGTCCCACTGGGACAGTTGGAGGCACTGAAGCTTTCTTT. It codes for CASSPTGTVGGTEAFF.

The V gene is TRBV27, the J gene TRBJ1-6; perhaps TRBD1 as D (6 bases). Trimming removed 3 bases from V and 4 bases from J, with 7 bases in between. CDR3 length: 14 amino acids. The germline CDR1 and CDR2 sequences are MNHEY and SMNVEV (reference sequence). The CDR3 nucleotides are TGTGCCAGCAGTTTTGGACAGTATAATTCACCCCTCCACTTT. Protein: CASSFGQYNSPLHF.

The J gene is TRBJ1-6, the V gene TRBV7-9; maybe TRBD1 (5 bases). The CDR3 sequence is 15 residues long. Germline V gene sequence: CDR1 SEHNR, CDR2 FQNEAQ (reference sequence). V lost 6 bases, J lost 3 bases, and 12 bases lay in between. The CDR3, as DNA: TGTGCCAGCAGACGGTCGGGGGGCTATAATTCACCCCTCCACTTT. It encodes CASRRSGGYNSPLHF. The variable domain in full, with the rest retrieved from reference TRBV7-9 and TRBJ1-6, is DTGVSQNPRHKITKRGQNVTFRCDPISEHNRLYWYRQTLGQGPEFLTYFQNEAQLEKSRLLSDRFSAERPKGSFSTLEIQRTEQGDSAMYLCASRRSGGYNSPLHFGNGTRLTVT.

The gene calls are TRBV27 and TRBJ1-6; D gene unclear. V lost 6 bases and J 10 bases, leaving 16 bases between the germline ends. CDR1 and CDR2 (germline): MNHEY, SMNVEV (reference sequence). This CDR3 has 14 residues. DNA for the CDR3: TGTGCCAGCAGGATTGCTAGTGGAGGATCACCCCTCCACTTT. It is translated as CASRIASGGSPLHF.

CDR3 DNA sequence: TGTGCCAGCAGGAAAAGAAGCATGAACACTGAAGCTTTCTTT. Residues: CASRKRSMNTEAFF. The V call is TRBV5-8, the J call TRBJ1-1; D is unresolved. The germline CDR1 and CDR2 sequences are SGHTS and YDEGEE. The CDR3 sequence is 14 residues long. The ends were cut back, 5 bases at V and 0 bases at J, with 11 bases in the middle.

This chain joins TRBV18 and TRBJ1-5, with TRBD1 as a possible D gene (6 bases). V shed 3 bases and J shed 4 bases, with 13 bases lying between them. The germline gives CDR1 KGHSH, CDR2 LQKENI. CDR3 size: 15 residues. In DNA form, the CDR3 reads TGTGCCAGCTCACCGGGCGTGGACAGAAATCAGCCCCAGCATTTT. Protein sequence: CASSPGVDRNQPQHF.

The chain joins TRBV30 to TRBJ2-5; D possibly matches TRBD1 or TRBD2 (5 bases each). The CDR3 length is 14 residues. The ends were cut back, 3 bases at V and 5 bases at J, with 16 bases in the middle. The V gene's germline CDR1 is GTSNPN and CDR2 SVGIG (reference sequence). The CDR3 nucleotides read TGTGCCTGGAGCCGGTTGGGGGTTTGGGAGACCCAGTACTTC. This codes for CAWSRLGVWETQYF. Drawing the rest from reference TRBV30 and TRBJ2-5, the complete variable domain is SQTIHQWPATLVQPVGSPLSLECTVEGTSNPNLYWYRQAAGRGLQLLFYSVGIGQISSEVPQNLSASRPQDRQFILSSKKLLLSDSGFYLCAWSRLGVWETQYFGPGTRLLVL.

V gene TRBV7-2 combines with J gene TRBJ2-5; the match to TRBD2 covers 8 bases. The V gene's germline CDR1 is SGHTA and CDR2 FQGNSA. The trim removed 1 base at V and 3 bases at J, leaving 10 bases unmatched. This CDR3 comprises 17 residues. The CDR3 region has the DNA TGTGCCAGCAGCTTAGGCTATACCGGGACTAGGGAAGAGACCCAGTACTTC. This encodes CASSLGYTGTREETQYF.

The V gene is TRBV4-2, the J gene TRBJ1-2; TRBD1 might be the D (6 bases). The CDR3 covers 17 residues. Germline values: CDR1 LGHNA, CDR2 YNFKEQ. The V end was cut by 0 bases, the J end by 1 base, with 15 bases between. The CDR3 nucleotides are TGTGCCAGCAGCCAAGAAGGGGGGCTTGGCGGTAACTATGGCTACACCTTC. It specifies CASSQEGGLGGNYGYTF.